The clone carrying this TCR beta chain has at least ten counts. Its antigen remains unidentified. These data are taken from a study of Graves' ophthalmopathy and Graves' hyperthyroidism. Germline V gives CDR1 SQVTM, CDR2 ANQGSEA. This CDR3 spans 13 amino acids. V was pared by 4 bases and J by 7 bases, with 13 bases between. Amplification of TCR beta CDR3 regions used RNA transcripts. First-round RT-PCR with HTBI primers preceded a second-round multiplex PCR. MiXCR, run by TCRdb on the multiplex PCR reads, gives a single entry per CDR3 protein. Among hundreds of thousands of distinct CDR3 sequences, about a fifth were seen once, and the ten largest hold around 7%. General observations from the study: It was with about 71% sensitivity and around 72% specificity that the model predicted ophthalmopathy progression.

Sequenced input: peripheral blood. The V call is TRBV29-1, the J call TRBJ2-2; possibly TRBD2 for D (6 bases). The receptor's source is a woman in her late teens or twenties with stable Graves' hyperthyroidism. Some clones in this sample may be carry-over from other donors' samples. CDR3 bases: TGCAGCGTTGGTGGGACTGGGGGCGGGGAGCTGTTTTTT. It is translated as CSVGGTGGGELFF.